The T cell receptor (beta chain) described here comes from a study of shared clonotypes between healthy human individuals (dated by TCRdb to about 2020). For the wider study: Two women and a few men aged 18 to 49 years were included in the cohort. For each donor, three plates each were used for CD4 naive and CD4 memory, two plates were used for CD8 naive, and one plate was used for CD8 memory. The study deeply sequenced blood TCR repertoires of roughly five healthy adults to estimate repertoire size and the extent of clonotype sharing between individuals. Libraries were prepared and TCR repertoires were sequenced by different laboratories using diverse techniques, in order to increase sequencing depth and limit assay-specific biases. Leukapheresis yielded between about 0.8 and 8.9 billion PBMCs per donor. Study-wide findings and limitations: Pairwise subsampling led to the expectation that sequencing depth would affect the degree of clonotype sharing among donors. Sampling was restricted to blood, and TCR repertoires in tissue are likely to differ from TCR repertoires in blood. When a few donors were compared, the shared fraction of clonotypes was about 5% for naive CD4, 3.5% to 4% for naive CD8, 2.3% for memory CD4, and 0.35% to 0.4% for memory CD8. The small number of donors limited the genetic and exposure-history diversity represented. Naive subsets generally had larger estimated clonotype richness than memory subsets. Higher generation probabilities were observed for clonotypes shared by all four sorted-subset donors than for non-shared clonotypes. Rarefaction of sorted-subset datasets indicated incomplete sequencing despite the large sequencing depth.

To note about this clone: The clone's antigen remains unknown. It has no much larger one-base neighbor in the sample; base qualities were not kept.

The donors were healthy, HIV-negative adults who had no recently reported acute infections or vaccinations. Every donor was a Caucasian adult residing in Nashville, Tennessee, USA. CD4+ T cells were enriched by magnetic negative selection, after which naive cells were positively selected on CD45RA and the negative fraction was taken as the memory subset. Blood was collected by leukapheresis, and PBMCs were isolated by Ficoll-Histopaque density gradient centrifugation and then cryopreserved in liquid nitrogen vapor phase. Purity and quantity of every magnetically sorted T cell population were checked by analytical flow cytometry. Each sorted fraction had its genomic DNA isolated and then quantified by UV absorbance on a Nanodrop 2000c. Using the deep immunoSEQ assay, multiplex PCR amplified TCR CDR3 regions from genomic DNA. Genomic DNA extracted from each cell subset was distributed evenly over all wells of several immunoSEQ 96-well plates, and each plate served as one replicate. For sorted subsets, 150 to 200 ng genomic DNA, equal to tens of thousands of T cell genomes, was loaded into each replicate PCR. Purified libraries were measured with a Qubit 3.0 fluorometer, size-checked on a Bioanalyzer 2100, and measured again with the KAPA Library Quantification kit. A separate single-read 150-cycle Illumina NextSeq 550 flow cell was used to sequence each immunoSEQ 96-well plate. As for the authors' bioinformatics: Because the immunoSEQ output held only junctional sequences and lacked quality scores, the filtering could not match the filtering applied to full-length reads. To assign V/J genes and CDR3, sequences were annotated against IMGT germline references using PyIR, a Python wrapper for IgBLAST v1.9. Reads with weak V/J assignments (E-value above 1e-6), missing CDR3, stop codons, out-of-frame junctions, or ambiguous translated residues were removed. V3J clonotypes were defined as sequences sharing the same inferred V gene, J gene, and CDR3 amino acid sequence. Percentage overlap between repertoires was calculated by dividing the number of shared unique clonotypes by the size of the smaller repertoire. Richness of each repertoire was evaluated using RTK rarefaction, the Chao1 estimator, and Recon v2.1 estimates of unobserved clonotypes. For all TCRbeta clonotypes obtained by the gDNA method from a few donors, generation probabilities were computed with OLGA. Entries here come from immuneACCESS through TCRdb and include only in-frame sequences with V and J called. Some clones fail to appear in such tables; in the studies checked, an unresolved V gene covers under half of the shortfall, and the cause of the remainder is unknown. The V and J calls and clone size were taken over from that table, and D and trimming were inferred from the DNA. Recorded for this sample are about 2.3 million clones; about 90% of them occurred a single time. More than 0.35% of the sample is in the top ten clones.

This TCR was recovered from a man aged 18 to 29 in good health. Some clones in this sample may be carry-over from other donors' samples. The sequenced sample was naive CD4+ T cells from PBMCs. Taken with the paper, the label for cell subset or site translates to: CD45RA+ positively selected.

The bases are TGTGCCAGCACCGGGACAGGGGCCTATGGCTACACCTTC. Translation gives CASTGTGAYGYTF. The chain links TRBV5-4 with TRBJ1-2, and TRBD1 matches 10 of the central bases. The CDR3 spans 13 residues, from the cysteine through the phenylalanine. CDR3 DNA is the only sequence kept; it has 39 bases, read in frame from the first base. Compared with germline, V lacks 6 bases and J lacks 4 bases; bases without a gene match: 3. CDR1 and CDR2 are read off the germline V gene (reference sequence) as SGHNT and YYREEE. The reference TRBV5-4 and TRBJ1-2 proteins fill in what lies around the CDR3, so the full variable domain reads ETGVTQSPTHLIKTRGQQVTLRCSSQSGHNTVSWYQQALGQGPQFIFQYYREEENGRGNFPPRFSGLQFPNYSSELNVNALELDDSALYLCASTGTGAYGYTFGSGTRLTVV.